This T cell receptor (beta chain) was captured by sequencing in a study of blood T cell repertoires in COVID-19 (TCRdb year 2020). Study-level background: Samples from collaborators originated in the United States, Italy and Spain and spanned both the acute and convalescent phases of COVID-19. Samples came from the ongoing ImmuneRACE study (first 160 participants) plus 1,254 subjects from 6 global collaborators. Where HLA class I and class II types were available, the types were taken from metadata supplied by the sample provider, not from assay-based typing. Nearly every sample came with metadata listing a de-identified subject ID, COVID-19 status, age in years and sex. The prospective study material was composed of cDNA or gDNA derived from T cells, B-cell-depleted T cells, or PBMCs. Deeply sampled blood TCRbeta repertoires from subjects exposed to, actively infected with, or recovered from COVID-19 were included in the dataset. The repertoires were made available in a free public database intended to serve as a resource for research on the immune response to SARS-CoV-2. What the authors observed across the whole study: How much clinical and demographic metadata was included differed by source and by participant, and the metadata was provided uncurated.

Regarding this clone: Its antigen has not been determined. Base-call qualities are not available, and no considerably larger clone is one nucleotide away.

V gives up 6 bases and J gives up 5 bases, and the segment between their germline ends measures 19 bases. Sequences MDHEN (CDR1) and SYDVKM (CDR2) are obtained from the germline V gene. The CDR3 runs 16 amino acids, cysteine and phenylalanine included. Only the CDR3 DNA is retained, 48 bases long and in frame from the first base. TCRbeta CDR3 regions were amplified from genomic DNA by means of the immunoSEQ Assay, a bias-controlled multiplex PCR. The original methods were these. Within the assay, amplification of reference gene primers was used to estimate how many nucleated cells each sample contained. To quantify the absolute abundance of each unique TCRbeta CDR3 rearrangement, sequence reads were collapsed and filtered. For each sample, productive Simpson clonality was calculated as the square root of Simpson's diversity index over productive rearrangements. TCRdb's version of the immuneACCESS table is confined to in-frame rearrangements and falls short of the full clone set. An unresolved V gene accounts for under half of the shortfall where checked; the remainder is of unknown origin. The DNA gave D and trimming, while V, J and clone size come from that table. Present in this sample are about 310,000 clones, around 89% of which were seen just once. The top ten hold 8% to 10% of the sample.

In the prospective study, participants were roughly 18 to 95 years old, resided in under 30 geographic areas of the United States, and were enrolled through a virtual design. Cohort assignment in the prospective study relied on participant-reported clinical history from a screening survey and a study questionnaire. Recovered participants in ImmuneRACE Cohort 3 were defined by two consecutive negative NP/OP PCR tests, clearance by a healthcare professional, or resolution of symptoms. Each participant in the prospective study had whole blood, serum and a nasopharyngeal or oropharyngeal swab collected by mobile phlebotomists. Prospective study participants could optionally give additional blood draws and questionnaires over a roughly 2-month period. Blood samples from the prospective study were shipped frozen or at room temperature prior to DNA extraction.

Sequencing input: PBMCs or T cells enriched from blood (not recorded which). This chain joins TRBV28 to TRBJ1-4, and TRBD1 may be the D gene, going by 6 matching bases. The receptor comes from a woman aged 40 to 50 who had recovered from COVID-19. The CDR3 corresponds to CASSDNRGAGNEKLFF. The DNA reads TGTGCCAGCAGCGACAACCGGGGGGCGGGGAATGAAAAACTGTTTTTT.